This is a list of T cell receptor beta chains from one sample in a study of human T cells and chemical hapten exposure. TCRdb processed the RACE reads anew with MiXCR; each CDR3 protein has one entry. The sample lists more than 95,000 distinct CDR3 sequences; nearly 35% were seen once. Here the sequenced sample was whole blood, taken in connection with sensitization to the hapten diphenylcyclopropenone (DPC). These receptors were taken from a man aged 35 to 55 with alopecia areata. Some clones in this sample may be carry-over from other donors' samples. The CDR3 runs from the conserved cysteine through the conserved F or W. D genes are given only for firm matches. Only part of the rows carry a size: once, few, many, or a class if the clone is expanded.

TRBJ2-3,.,TRBD1,TRBV7-9,CASSLRGQGATDTQYF,TGTGCCAGCAGCTTAAGAGGACAGGGGGCTACAGATACGCAGTATTTT
TRBJ2-1,.,.,TRBV7-9,CASSPPRYNEQFF,TGTGCCAGCAGCCCCCCCCGATACAATGAGCAGTTCTTC
TRBJ2-7,few,.,TRBV28,CASSSPGGVYEQYF,TGTGCCAGCAGTTCCCCTGGTGGAGTTTACGAGCAGTACTTC
TRBJ2-3,.,TRBD2,TRBV12-3/TRBV12-4,CASSLWGLARRSTQYF,TGTGCCAGCAGTTTATGGGGACTAGCAAGGAGAAGTACGCAGTATTTT
TRBJ2-1,.,.,TRBV9,CASSAAAGSRSYNEQFF,TGTGCCAGCAGCGCGGCTGCGGGTTCCCGCTCCTACAATGAGCAGTTCTTC
TRBJ2-2,.,TRBD1,TRBV20-1,CSARGLTGTGELFF,TGCAGTGCTAGAGGCCTGACAGGGACCGGGGAGCTGTTTTTT
TRBJ2-2,few,TRBD1,TRBV28,CASSLDRGYTGELFF,TGTGCCAGCAGTTTGGACAGGGGATATACCGGGGAGCTGTTTTTT
TRBJ2-3,.,.,TRBV12-3/TRBV12-4,CASSFSLLRRGTDTQYF,TGTGCCAGCAGTTTCTCGCTACTTCGGCGCGGCACAGATACGCAGTATTTT
TRBJ2-3,many,TRBD2,TRBV20-1,CSARDPSGRAIDTQYF,TGCAGTGCTAGAGATCCTAGCGGGAGGGCTATAGATACGCAGTATTTT
TRBJ2-1,.,TRBD1,TRBV29-1,CSVVQITGTGRNEQFF,TGCAGCGTTGTCCAGATAACCGGGACAGGGAGGAATGAGCAGTTCTTC
TRBJ1-1,.,TRBD1,TRBV28,CASSLMRRRQGFSEAFF,TGTGCCAGCAGTCTCATGCGACGGCGACAGGGTTTTTCTGAAGCTTTCTTT
TRBJ1-4,.,.,TRBV6-2/TRBV6-3,CASRTGQRATNEKLFF,TGTGCCAGCAGGACCGGACAACGAGCAACTAATGAAAAACTGTTTTTT